This T cell receptor beta chain was sequenced during a study of identical twins. This clonotype was recorded a few times. No antigen is known for it. Study-level points and caveats: Models underestimated TCR alpha sharing (out-of-frame) in monozygotic twins.

Healthy Caucasians were all of the donors. A universal primer site came from template switching; cDNA carried unique molecular identifiers. MiXCR, run by TCRdb on the 5' RACE reads, gives a single entry per CDR3 protein. The table lists 500,000 or so distinct CDR3 sequences, about 13% of them singletons, with approximately 1% in the top ten. The CDR3 totals 14 residues. Deletions cut 6 bases from V and 4 bases from J, with 18 bases between. Germline CDR1 DFQATT, CDR2 SNEGSKA (reference sequence). In addition, the sample was reused for a study of yellow fever vaccine responses in identical twins.

The chain employs TRBV20-1 and TRBJ2-5, with D possibly matching TRBD1 (6 bases). The sequenced sample consisted of CD4+ T cells sorted from blood. This receptor was identified in a young woman in good health. CDR3 sequence: CSAPVARGRETQYF. CDR3 sequence (DNA): TGCAGTGCCCCCGTGGCCAGGGGACGAGAGACCCAGTACTTC.